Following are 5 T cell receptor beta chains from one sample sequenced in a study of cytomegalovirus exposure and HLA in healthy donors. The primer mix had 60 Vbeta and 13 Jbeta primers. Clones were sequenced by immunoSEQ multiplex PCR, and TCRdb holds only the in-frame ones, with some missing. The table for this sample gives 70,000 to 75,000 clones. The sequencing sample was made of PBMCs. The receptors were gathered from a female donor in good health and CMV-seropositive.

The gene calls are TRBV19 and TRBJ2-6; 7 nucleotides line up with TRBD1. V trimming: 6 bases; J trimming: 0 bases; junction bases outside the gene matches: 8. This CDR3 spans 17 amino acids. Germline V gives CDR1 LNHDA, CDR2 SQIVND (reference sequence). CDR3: CASRGQFHISGANVLTF. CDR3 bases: TGTGCCAGTAGGGGACAGTTCCATATCTCTGGGGCCAACGTCCTGACTTTC.

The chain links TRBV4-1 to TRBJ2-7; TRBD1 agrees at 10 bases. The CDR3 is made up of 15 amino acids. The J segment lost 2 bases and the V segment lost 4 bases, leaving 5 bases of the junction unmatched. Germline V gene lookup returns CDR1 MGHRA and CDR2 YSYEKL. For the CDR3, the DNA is TGCGCCAGCAGCCCGGGGGACAGGGGTGCCTACGAGCAGTACTTC. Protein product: CASSPGDRGAYEQYF.

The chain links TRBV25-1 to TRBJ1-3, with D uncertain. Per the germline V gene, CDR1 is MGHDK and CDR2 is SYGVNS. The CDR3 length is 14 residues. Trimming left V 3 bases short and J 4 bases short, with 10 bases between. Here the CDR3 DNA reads TGTGCCAGCAGTGAGGCGGGATCCGGAAACACCATATATTTT. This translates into CASSEAGSGNTIYF.

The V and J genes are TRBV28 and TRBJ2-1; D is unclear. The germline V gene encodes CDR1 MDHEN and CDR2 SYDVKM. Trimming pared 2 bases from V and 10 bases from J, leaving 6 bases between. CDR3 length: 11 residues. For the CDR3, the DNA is TGTGCCAGCAGTTTAGCGTACGAGCAGTTCTTC. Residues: CASSLAYEQFF.

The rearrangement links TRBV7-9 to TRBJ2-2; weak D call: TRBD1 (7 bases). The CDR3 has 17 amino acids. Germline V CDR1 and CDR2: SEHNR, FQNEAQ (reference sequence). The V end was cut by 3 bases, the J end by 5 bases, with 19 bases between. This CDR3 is CASSLGGRQGRTGELFF. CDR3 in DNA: TGTGCCAGCAGCTTGGGAGGACGACAGGGTAGGACCGGGGAGCTGTTTTTT.